This entry lists 5 T cell receptor beta chains sequenced from one sample in a study of technical replicates of blood from several donors. Measured with immunoSEQ multiplex PCR; TCRdb has only the in-frame clones, and not every one. The sample has 60,000 or so clones, more than 95% seen once; the top ten hold approximately 0.21%. Sequenced sample: T cells isolated from PBMCs. The receptors come from a human donor in good health.

The CDR3: CASSLVLASNNEQFF. The CDR3 DNA is TGCGCCAGCAGCTTGGTCCTAGCGAGCAACAATGAGCAGTTCTTC. The rearrangement joins TRBV5-1 to TRBJ2-1, with a tentative D call TRBD2 (6 bases). Germline CDR1 SGHRS, CDR2 YFSETQ. V was clipped by 0 bases and J by 5 bases, with 12 bases between them. The length of the CDR3 is 15 residues.

V is TRBV6-5 and J is TRBJ1-2, with 9 bases that match TRBD1. Germline trimming cut 7 bases from V and 4 bases from J; bases unmatched to any gene: 7. The germline V gene encodes CDR1 MNHEY and CDR2 SVGAGI. This CDR3 comprises 14 residues. The DNA for the CDR3 is TGTGCCAGCACCCGCGGGACAGGGCGCTATGGCTACACCTTC. Translating it yields CASTRGTGRYGYTF.

J is TRBJ2-5 and V is TRBV9; 11 nucleotides agree with TRBD2. CDR1 and CDR2 (germline): SGDLS, YYNGEE. The CDR3 extends over 15 amino acids. Losses at the gene ends were 3 bases for V and 5 bases for J; bases not matched to a gene: 6. This chain's CDR3 is CASSDLAGGGETQYF. The CDR3 DNA follows: TGTGCCAGCAGCGACCTAGCGGGAGGTGGGGAGACCCAGTACTTC. The full variable domain, rest sourced from reference TRBV9 and TRBJ2-5, is DSGVTQTPKHLITATGQRVTLRCSPRSGDLSVYWYQQSLDQGLQFLIQYYNGEERAKGNILERFSAQQFPDLHSELNLSSLELGDSALYFCASSDLAGGGETQYFGPGTRLLVL.

This clone was seen only once. This CDR3 is CASSGTGLAGGIAQYF. The CDR3 DNA follows: TGTGCCAGCAGTGGAACGGGACTAGCGGGAGGAATAGCGCAGTATTTT. This chain joins TRBV25-1 and TRBJ2-3, with 15 bases identical to TRBD2. The CDR3 is 16 amino acids. Germline CDR1 MGHDK, CDR2 SYGVNS. Trimming removed 4 bases from V and 10 bases from J; junction bases left unmatched: 9.

The chain has TRBV7-3 and TRBJ2-3; TRBD2 matches at 11 bases. The CDR3 consists of 14 residues. V shed 5 bases, J shed 6 bases, and the junction held 4 bases outside the gene matches. Germline V CDR1 and CDR2: SGHTA, FQGTGA. The CDR3 sequence is CASSTGLAVDTQYF. The CDR3 DNA reads as TGTGCCAGCAGCACGGGACTAGCGGTGGATACGCAGTATTTT.